This TCR beta chain was identified in a study of blood T cells in healthy people across ages. Whole-study findings and limits: Since the PBMCs were unsorted, naive and antigen-experienced cells could not be conclusively compared.

Germline CDR1 reads KGHDR; CDR2 reads SFDVKD. The CDR3 contains 13 residues. A J-beta primer mix and a sample-barcoded 5' primer were used in a second PCR of roughly 6 to 11 cycles. TCRdb re-analysed the 5' RACE reads in MiXCR, keeping a single row per CDR3 protein. Among 870,000 or so distinct CDR3 sequences listed, around 26% were seen once. This clonotype was seen just once. Antigen: not known. The junction departs from the called germline gene at one end, perhaps through a read error. Sequenced: blood. The gene calls are TRBV24-1 and TRBJ2-3; no clear D gene. The TCR originated in a woman older than 75 in good health. CDR3 in DNA: TGTGCCACCAGGGATTTGTTCGCAGATACGCAGTATTTT. Its protein is CATRDLFADTQYF.